The TCR beta chain under discussion was sequenced for a study of graft-versus-host responses after intestinal transplantation. Sequencing was performed with immunoSEQ multiplex PCR; in TCRdb, only in-frame clones are kept and a portion is missing. The sample lists about 26,000 clones; 82% were seen once. This CDR3 contains 13 residues. Trimming removed 0 bases from V and 4 bases from J, with 8 bases in between. CDR1 SGHRS and CDR2 YFSETQ come from the germline V gene. Overall study results and limits: High graft-versus-host to host-versus-graft T cell clonal ratios marked allografts of patients with graft-donor macrochimerism.

Regarding this clone: What it binds is not known.

This clonotype was sampled from a human donor who received an intestinal transplant. The sequencing here drew on unstimulated CD4+ T cells sorted from spleen or lymph node cells, taken before intestinal transplant. V is TRBV5-1 and J is TRBJ2-7, with D tentatively TRBD1 or TRBD2 (5 bases each). CDR3 protein: CASSLGGGYEQYF. In nucleotides, the CDR3 is TGCGCCAGCAGCTTGGGGGGCGGGTACGAGCAGTACTTC.